One sample yielded the 22 T cell receptor beta chains listed below, sequenced in a study of identical twins. In TCRdb, the 5' RACE reads were re-called with MiXCR into one record per CDR3 protein. This table holds roughly 570,000 distinct CDR3 sequences, more than 9% found once. The same sample was also studied in work on yellow fever vaccine responses in identical twins.

Source material: PBMCs. These receptors all come from a woman aged 18-29 years in good health.

This clonotype occurred a few times. V is TRBV27 and J is TRBJ1-2, with D uncertain. CDR1 and CDR2 (germline): MNHEY, SMNVEV (reference sequence). The CDR3 is made up of 15 amino acids. V lost 0 bases and J lost 5, with 13 bases in between. This CDR3 is CASSLSGLASYGYTF. The CDR3 nucleotides are TGTGCCAGCAGTTTATCCGGGCTCGCATCGTATGGCTACACCTTC.

The genes are TRBV5-6 and TRBJ2-1, with 12 bases aligning to TRBD2. Germline V gene data show CDR1 as SGHDT and CDR2 as YYEEEE. CDR3 length equals 16 residues. With 2 bases clipped from V and 6 bases from J, the junction kept 6 bases outside the gene matches. CDR3 region: CASSFLPTSGSNEQFF. The CDR3 DNA sequence: TGTGCCAGCAGCTTTTTACCGACTAGCGGGAGCAATGAGCAGTTCTTC.

This clonotype was picked up a small number of times. The chain has TRBV4-2 and TRBJ2-2, with 7 bases matching TRBD2. This CDR3 region has 17 residues. The J segment lost 3 bases and the V segment lost 0 bases, leaving 7 bases of the junction unmatched. Germline CDR1 is LGHNA and CDR2 is YNFKEQ. CDR3 sequence (DNA): TGTGCCAGCAGCCAAGAATTGGGGGGGACTTACACCGGGGAGCTGTTTTTT. This codes for CASSQELGGTYTGELFF.

This clonotype has more than one count but fewer than ten. This chain links TRBV15 with TRBJ2-3; 8 bases are shared with TRBD2. V lost 3 bases and J lost 4; bases outside the gene matches: 6. This CDR3 contains 15 residues. Germline CDR1 LNHNV, CDR2 YYDKDF (reference sequence). The CDR3 reads CATSRVGLAPDTQYF. In nucleotides, the CDR3 is TGTGCCACCAGCAGGGTAGGACTAGCCCCAGATACGCAGTATTTT. Complete variable domain (other parts from reference TRBV15 and TRBJ2-3): DAMVIQNPRYQVTQFGKPVTLSCSQTLNHNVMYWYQQKSSQAPKLLFHYYDKDFNNEADTPDNFQSRRPNTSFCFLDIRSPGLGDTAMYLCATSRVGLAPDTQYFGPGTRLTVL.

Ten or more counts support this clonotype. The gene calls are TRBV12-3 or TRBV12-4 and TRBJ2-4; TRBD2 is a possible D gene (5 bases). This CDR3 is 14 amino acids long. V was trimmed by 5 bases and J by 11 bases, leaving 19 bases between them. CDR3 coding DNA: TGTGCCAGCAGTCCCGCCCGGATCTCGGGATTTCAGTACTTC. Residues: CASSPARISGFQYF.

This clonotype appeared a few times. The genes are TRBV24-1 and TRBJ2-1, with D possibly being TRBD1 (5 bases). Trimming pared 6 bases from V and 7 bases from J, leaving 9 bases between. The length of the CDR3 is 12 residues. Germline V lookup: CDR1 KGHDR, CDR2 SFDVKD. CDR3 bases: TGTGCCACCAGTTCTCGACAGAATGAGCAGTTCTTC. Translated, it gives CATSSRQNEQFF.

In this sample, this clonotype turned up many times. The V and J genes are TRBV5-1 and TRBJ2-3; D tentatively fits TRBD1 or TRBD2 (6 bases each). Germline values: CDR1 SGHRS, CDR2 YFSETQ. The CDR3 has 15 residues. V gave up 4 bases and J gave up 4 bases, with 16 bases separating them. The CDR3 coding sequence is TGCGCCAGCAGCACCCCTGGGGGGCCGGCAGATACGCAGTATTTT. Amino acids: CASSTPGGPADTQYF.

The chain is built from TRBV28 and TRBJ2-2, with 11 bases fitting TRBD2. This CDR3 region has 16 residues. Germline trimming cut 6 bases from V and 3 bases from J; bases unmatched to any gene: 6. Germline V CDR1 and CDR2: MDHEN, SYDVKM. CDR3 in DNA: TGTGCCAGCAGCCTGGGACTAGCGGAATACACCGGGGAGCTGTTTTTT. This codes for CASSLGLAEYTGELFF.

This clonotype showed up many times. In DNA, the CDR3 is TGTGCCAGCAGCAAAGCAGTTGGGGACAGGAGGAGCACAGATACGCAGTATTTT. Translated, it gives CASSKAVGDRRSTDTQYF. The chain combines TRBV21-1 with TRBJ2-3; TRBD1, the table's D call, was not compared with the DNA. TRBV21-1 is labeled a pseudogene. The CDR3 totals 18 residues.

This chain joins TRBV7-6 and TRBJ2-1; no reliable D call. Germline CDR1 and CDR2: SGHVS and FNYEAQ. This CDR3 is 14 amino acids long. The V end was cut by 2 bases, the J end by 4 bases, with 9 bases between. CDR3 region: CASSLTRAYNEQFF. The CDR3 DNA follows: TGTGCCAGCAGCTTAACCCGGGCTTACAATGAGCAGTTCTTC. Based on the CDR3 plus reference TRBV7-6 and TRBJ2-1, the full variable domain is GAGVSQSPRYKVTKRGQDVALRCDPISGHVSLYWYRQALGQGPEFLTYFNYEAQQDKSGLPNDRFSAERPEGSISTLTIQRTEQRDSAMYRCASSLTRAYNEQFFGPGTRLTVL.

This clonotype was found a few times. The chain employs TRBV5-1 and TRBJ2-1, with D tentatively TRBD1 or TRBD2 (6 bases each). This CDR3 has 19 amino acids. Germline V gene lookup returns CDR1 SGHRS and CDR2 YFSETQ. The germline V and J ends were trimmed by 1 base and 0 bases, with 20 bases remaining between them. CDR3 coding DNA: TGCGCCAGCAGCTTGACTCCCGGGGGCATTTCGAGCTCCTACAATGAGCAGTTCTTC. Translating gives CASSLTPGGISSSYNEQFF. Drawing the rest from reference TRBV5-1 and TRBJ2-1, the complete variable domain is KAGVTQTPRYLIKTRGQQVTLSCSPISGHRSVSWYQQTPGQGLQFLFEYFSETQRNKGNFPGRFSGRQFSNSRSEMNVSTLELGDSALYLCASSLTPGGISSSYNEQFFGPGTRLTVL.

This rearrangement joins TRBV5-6 to TRBJ2-3; TRBD2 matches 12 bases. Germline V gives CDR1 SGHDT, CDR2 YYEEEE. V lost 4 bases, J lost 2 bases, and 14 bases stayed unmatched. The CDR3 is 19 amino acids. The CDR3 nucleotides are TGTGCCAGCAGCCCTCCCCCAGAGTCTAGCGGGAGGGCCACAGATACGCAGTATTTT. Amino acid sequence: CASSPPPESSGRATDTQYF.

This clonotype has ten or more counts. The chain carries TRBV21-1 and TRBJ2-7; TRBD1 is the table's D call and was not checked against the DNA. TRBV21-1 is classified as a pseudogene. The CDR3 loop spans 15 amino acids. DNA for the CDR3: TGTGCCAGCGATGCCCTCGACAGGGGCGGGGACGAGCAGTACTTC. Protein sequence: CASDALDRGGDEQYF.

In its sample, this clonotype was seen many times. The rearrangement uses TRBV12-3 or TRBV12-4 and TRBJ2-7; maybe TRBD1 (6 bases). The CDR3 consists of 15 residues. Trimming pared 7 bases from V and 2 bases from J, leaving 18 bases between. In nucleotides, the CDR3 is TGTGCCAGCACTCGCGCCGGGACATACGCCTACGAGCAGTACTTC. Residues: CASTRAGTYAYEQYF.

This clonotype was observed many times. The chain recombines TRBV7-9 with TRBJ2-5; 7 nucleotides line up with TRBD1. CDR3 length: 15 residues. Germline V gene data show CDR1 as SEHNR and CDR2 as FQNEAQ (reference sequence). Trimming took 3 bases from V and 4 from J; bases not matched to a gene: 8. CDR3 sequence reads: CASSLLTGTAETQYF. CDR3 coding DNA: TGTGCCAGCAGCTTGTTGACCGGGACAGCAGAGACCCAGTACTTC.

V gene TRBV7-6 combines with J gene TRBJ1-5; D may be TRBD1 (5 bases). Trimming removed 5 bases at V and 2 bases at J, with 13 bases between. The CDR3 covers 15 residues. The V gene's germline CDR1 is SGHVS and CDR2 FNYEAQ. The CDR3, as DNA: TGTGCCAGCAGCCCTCGACAGTTAGGCAATCAGCCCCAGCATTTT. Translating it yields CASSPRQLGNQPQHF. Using reference TRBV7-6 and TRBJ1-5 for the parts outside the CDR3, the full variable domain is GAGVSQSPRYKVTKRGQDVALRCDPISGHVSLYWYRQALGQGPEFLTYFNYEAQQDKSGLPNDRFSAERPEGSISTLTIQRTEQRDSAMYRCASSPRQLGNQPQHFGDGTRLSIL.

This clonotype came up many times. The chain links TRBV15 to TRBJ2-5; D remains unclear. The length of the CDR3 is 14 residues. Germline CDR1 LNHNV, CDR2 YYDKDF (reference sequence). Trimming removed 5 bases from V and 5 bases from J, with 15 bases in between. In DNA form, the CDR3 reads TGTGCCACCAGCCCTTCTTCAAAGGTGGAGACCCAGTACTTC. It yields the protein CATSPSSKVETQYF.

This clonotype was recorded at least ten times. This chain links TRBV7-9 with TRBJ1-2, with 8 positions matching TRBD1. The CDR3 is made up of 15 amino acids. CDR1 and CDR2 from the germline V gene are SEHNR and FQNEAQ (reference sequence). V lost 5 bases and J lost 0; bases outside the gene matches: 5. The DNA of the CDR3 is TGTGCCAGCAGCACTGGACAGGGAGCTAACTATGGCTACACCTTC. Its translation is CASSTGQGANYGYTF. Combining the CDR3 with reference TRBV7-9 and TRBJ1-2 gives the whole variable domain DTGVSQNPRHKITKRGQNVTFRCDPISEHNRLYWYRQTLGQGPEFLTYFQNEAQLEKSRLLSDRFSAERPKGSFSTLEIQRTEQGDSAMYLCASSTGQGANYGYTFGSGTRLTVV.

The table lists this clonotype with many counts. The chain couples TRBV29-1 to TRBJ2-3, with TRBD2 identical over 7 bases. The CDR3 covers 12 residues. Germline lookup yields CDR1 SQVTM and CDR2 ANQGSEA. V was pared by 4 bases and J by 6 bases, with 4 bases of the junction left unmatched. CDR3 bases: TGCAGCGTTGGGTGGGGGGGGGATACGCAGTATTTT. As protein: CSVGWGGDTQYF.

Note on this clonotype: The germline gene is not matched at one end of the junction; a read error may be the cause. The CDR3 nucleotides are TGTGCCTGCAGTTTATATCCTAGCCCCCAGTGGGAAATAACCTACGAGCAGTACTTC. It yields the protein CACSLYPSPQWEITYEQYF. The chain has TRBV7-3 and TRBJ2-7; D may be TRBD2 (5 bases). The CDR3 loop spans 19 amino acids. The germline V gene has CDR1 SGHTA and CDR2 FQGTGA.

Ten or more counts support this clonotype. The rearrangement joins TRBV20-1 to TRBJ2-3; perhaps TRBD1 as D (6 bases). Germline V gene data show CDR1 as DFQATT and CDR2 as SNEGSKA (reference sequence). CDR3 length equals 11 residues. V lost 6 bases and J lost 7, with 11 bases in between. CDR3 residues: CSATDRYTQYF. The CDR3 DNA is TGCAGTGCAACCGACAGGTATACGCAGTATTTT.

This clonotype was seen more than once but under ten times. The rearrangement links TRBV5-1 to TRBJ2-3; 9 bases fit TRBD1. V shed 2 bases and J 0 bases; nucleotides not matched to a gene: 1. CDR1 and CDR2 from the germline V gene are SGHRS and YFSETQ. The CDR3 covers 15 residues. The CDR3 spells CASSLQGASTDTQYF. The CDR3 bases are TGCGCCAGCAGCTTACAGGGGGCTAGCACAGATACGCAGTATTTT.